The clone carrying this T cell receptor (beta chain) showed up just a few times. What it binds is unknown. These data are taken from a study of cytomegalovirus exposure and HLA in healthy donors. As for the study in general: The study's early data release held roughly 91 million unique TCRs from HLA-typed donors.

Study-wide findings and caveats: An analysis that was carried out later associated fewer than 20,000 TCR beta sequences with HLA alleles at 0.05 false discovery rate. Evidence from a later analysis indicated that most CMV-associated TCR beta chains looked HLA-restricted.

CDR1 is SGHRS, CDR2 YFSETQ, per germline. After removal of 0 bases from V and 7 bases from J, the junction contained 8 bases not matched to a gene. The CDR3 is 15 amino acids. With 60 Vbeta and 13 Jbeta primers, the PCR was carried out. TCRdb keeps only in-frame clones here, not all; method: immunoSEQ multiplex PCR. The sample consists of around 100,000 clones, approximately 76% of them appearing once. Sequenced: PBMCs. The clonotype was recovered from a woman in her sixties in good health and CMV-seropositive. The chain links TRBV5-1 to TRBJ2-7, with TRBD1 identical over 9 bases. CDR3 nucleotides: TGCGCCAGCAGCTTGGGACAGGGGGGCCGCCATGAGCAGTACTTC. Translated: CASSLGQGGRHEQYF.